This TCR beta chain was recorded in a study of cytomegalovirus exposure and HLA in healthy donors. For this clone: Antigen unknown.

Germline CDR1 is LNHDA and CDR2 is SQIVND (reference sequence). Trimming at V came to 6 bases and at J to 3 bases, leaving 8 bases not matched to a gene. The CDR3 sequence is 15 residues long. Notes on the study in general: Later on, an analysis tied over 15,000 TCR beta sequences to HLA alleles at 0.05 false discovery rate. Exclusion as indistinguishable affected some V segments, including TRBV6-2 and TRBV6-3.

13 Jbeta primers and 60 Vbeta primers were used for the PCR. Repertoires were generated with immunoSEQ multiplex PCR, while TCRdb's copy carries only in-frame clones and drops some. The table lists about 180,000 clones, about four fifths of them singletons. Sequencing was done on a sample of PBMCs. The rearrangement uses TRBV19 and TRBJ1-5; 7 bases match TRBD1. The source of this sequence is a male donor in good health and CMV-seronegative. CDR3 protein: CASSTQGEDNQPQHF. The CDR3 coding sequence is TGTGCCAGTAGCACTCAGGGGGAGGACAATCAGCCCCAGCATTTT.